This entry concerns a single TCR beta chain. What it recognizes is unknown. Trimming took 0 bases from V and 5 from J, leaving 8 bases between them. Germline V gives CDR1 LGHNA, CDR2 YNFKEQ. This CDR3 has 13 residues. Healthy donors of bone marrow made up the group. Use of 60 Vbeta and 13 Jbeta primers characterized the PCR. Generated by immunoSEQ multiplex PCR, the TCRdb table keeps only in-frame clones and is missing some. The sample shows about 140,000 clones, around 80% of them seen only once. The sample originates from a study of cytomegalovirus exposure and HLA in healthy donors. Study findings and constraints: Altogether, 164 TCR beta chains were recorded as cytomegalovirus-associated.

The chain has TRBV4-2 and TRBJ2-7; D unclear. Sample: PBMCs. This TCR was sampled from a man aged 30-40 years in good health and CMV-seronegative. CDR3 sequence reads: CASSQEGGHEQYF. Written as DNA, the CDR3 is TGTGCCAGCAGCCAAGAAGGCGGCCACGAGCAGTACTTC.